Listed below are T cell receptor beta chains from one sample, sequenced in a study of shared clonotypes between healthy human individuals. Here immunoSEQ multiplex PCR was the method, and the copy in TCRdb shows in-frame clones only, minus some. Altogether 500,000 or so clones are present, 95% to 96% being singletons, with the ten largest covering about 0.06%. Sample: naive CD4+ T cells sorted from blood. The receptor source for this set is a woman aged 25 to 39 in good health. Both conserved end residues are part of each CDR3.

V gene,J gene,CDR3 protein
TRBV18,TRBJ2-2,CASSSTEPANTGELFF
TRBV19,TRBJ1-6,CASARGGGNSPLHF
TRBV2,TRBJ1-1,CASSVWVRVNTEAFF
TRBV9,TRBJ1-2,CASSVRGVTNYGYTF
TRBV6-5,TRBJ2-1,CASSLDSSYNEQFF
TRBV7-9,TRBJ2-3,CASSSLMGLAGTDTQYF
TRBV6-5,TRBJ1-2,CASSYSGVNYGYTF
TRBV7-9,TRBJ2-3,CASSWGQGHTDTQYF
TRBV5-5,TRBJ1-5,CASSPGTQSNSNQPQHF
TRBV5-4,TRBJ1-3,CASSLGIQSNSGNTIYF
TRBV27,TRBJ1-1,CASSNGQKNAEAFF
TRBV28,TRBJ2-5,CASSLGGKEETQYF
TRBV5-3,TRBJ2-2,CARSGRDRGRNTGELFF
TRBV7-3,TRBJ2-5,CASSLNARSGQETQYF
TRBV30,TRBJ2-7,CAWSAGGITYEQYF
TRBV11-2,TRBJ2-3,CASSLMPGGDTQYF
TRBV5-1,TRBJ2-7,CASGGTLYEEQYF
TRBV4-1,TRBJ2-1,CASSQPDNEQFF
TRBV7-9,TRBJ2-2,CASLPVGPSDTGELFF
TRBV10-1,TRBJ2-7,CAFNSGRAGEQYF
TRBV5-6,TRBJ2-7,CASSWGGGEGYEQYF
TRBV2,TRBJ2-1,CASSVLAVSYNEQFF
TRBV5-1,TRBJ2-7,CASSLASETGNYEQYF
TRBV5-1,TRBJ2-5,CASSYGDRGQETQYF
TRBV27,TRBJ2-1,CASSSTSGSRRSYNEQFF
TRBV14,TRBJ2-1,CASSFSYNEQFF
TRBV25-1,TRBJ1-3,CASSDGGMARSGNTIYF
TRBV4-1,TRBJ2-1,CASTQGATTYNEQFF
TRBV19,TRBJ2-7,CASSPGLAGGTYEQYF
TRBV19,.,CASSIPSGTDTYEQYF
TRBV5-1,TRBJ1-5,CASSLAGLSNQPQHF
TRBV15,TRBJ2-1,CATSRSGTSGINEQFF
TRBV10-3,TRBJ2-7,CAIRTLSRGIYEQYF
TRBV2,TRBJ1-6,CASSEASYRRTGNSPLHF
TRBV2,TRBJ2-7,CASRVTSGSSYEQYF
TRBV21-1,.,CASTPWGSSYEQYF
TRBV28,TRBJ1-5,CASRPGTGANQPQHF
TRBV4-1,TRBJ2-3,CASSQVFVLTDTQYF
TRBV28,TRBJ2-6,CASRRPGTRASGANVLTF
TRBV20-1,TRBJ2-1,CSAGGAEQFF
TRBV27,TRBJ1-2,CASSLSGVNGYTF
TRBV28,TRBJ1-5,CASSLTSKTGNQPQHF
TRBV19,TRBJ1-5,CASNPQGEEGQPQHF
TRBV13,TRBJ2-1,CASSARGNEQFF
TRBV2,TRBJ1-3,CASTLVEGNTIYF
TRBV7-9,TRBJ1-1,CASSFRTNTEAFF
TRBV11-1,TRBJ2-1,CASSLALKRDYNEQFF
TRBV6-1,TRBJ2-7,CASTLGEDYEQYF
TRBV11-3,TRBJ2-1,CASSLLGTSGNNEQFF
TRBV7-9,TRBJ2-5,CASSPTASNVGETQYF
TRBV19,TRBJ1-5,CASSMSQNRFQPQHF
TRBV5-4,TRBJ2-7,CASSLDRRVSSYEQYF